The 27 T cell receptor beta chains presented below share a single source sample, sequenced in a study of beta chain features in type 1 diabetes. Study-level findings and limits: People with Type 1 diabetes carried modestly yet significantly shorter TCRB CDR3s in all four CD4+ subsets.

These TCRs' antigens remain unknown. The whole isolated RNA underwent reverse transcription, so sequencing captured expressed TCRB transcripts. The method was immunoSEQ multiplex PCR; TCRdb's version includes in-frame clones alone and lacks a portion of them. The profile shows about 120,000 clones, about a sixth of them singletons. Sequenced: central memory CD4+ T cells from blood. These receptors all come from a man younger than 45 with type 1 diabetes.

The genes are TRBV9 and TRBJ2-1; 10 bases fit TRBD2. The V and J ends lost 4 bases and 1 base, in that order; junction bases with no gene match: 5. Germline CDR1 reads SGDLS; CDR2 reads YYNGEE. The CDR3 spans 16 residues. The CDR3: CASSTSGGVSYNEQFF. The CDR3 nucleotides are TGTGCCAGCAGCACAAGCGGGGGGGTTTCCTACAATGAGCAGTTCTTC.

This chain connects TRBV7-2 to TRBJ2-7, with D uncertain. Germline assignment: CDR1 SGHTA and CDR2 FQGNSA. This CDR3 has 15 residues. The ends were cut back, 3 bases at V and 2 bases at J, with 14 bases in the middle. The CDR3 loop reads CASSFLSGSTYEQYF. In DNA, the CDR3 is TGTGCCAGCAGCTTCCTAAGTGGATCTACCTACGAGCAGTACTTC.

The table lists this clone with a few counts. The rearrangement joins TRBV27 to TRBJ2-3; D unresolved. Germline V gene data show CDR1 as MNHEY and CDR2 as SMNVEV (reference sequence). Deletions cut 0 bases from V and 2 bases from J, with 3 bases between. The CDR3 is 13 residues long. Here the CDR3 DNA reads TGTGCCAGCAGTTTATCCTCCACAGATACGCAGTATTTT. Its translation is CASSLSSTDTQYF.

V gene TRBV7-2 combines with J gene TRBJ2-3; D gene unclear. V was pared by 5 bases and J by 4 bases, with 4 bases between. Germline CDR1 SGHTA, CDR2 FQGNSA. The length of the CDR3 is 11 residues. The CDR3 DNA sequence: TGTGCCAGCAGCCCGGCAGATACGCAGTATTTT. Its translation: CASSPADTQYF. Looking up the rest from reference TRBV7-2 and TRBJ2-3 gives the full variable domain: GAGVSQSPSNKVTEKGKDVELRCDPISGHTALYWYRQSLGQGLEFLIYFQGNSAPDKSGLPSDRFSAERTGGSVSTLTIQRTQQEDSAVYLCASSPADTQYFGPGTRLTVL.

A few counts support this clone. This rearrangement joins TRBV7-9 to TRBJ2-1, with D maybe TRBD2 (6 bases). Between the trimmed V and J ends, which lost 5 bases and 6 bases, there was a span of 14 bases. Germline V CDR1 and CDR2: SEHNR, FQNEAQ (reference sequence). CDR3 length equals 14 residues. The CDR3 sequence: CASSPQLGGNEQFF. CDR3 DNA: TGTGCCAGCAGCCCCCAGTTGGGGGGCAATGAGCAGTTCTTC.

The V call is TRBV18, the J call TRBJ1-2; TRBD1 might be the D (5 bases). Germline-derived CDR1 and CDR2 are KGHSH and LQKENI. V was cut by 2 bases and J by 1 base, with 11 bases left in between. This CDR3 has 15 residues. CDR3: CASSPSNRLNYGYTF. CDR3 nucleotides: TGTGCCAGCTCACCAAGTAACAGGCTTAACTATGGCTACACCTTC.

The sample holds a few counts of this clone. At one end the junction does not follow the germline gene, possibly because of a read error. The chain uses TRBV7-9 and TRBJ2-5; D is undetermined. Germline V gene data show CDR1 as SEHNR and CDR2 as FQNEAQ (reference sequence). This CDR3 has 11 amino acids. This chain's CDR3 is CASSPQVTQYF. DNA of the CDR3: TGTGCCAGCAGCCCTCAAGTGACCCAGTACTTC.

This clone was counted a few times. This rearrangement joins TRBV19 to TRBJ2-3; 9 bases map to TRBD1. The CDR3 is made up of 15 amino acids. The trim removed 6 bases at V and 1 base at J, leaving 5 bases unmatched. CDR1 is LNHDA, CDR2 SQIVND, per germline (reference sequence). CDR3 residues: CASSPRDRGTDTQYF. The CDR3, as DNA: TGTGCCAGTAGCCCGAGGGACAGGGGCACAGATACGCAGTATTTT.

The chain recombines TRBV30 with TRBJ2-3; TRBD1 aligns across 8 bases. The junction had 9 bases not matched to a gene; V was cut back by 3 bases and J by 7 bases. The V gene's germline CDR1 is GTSNPN and CDR2 SVGIG (reference sequence). The CDR3 runs to 14 residues. CDR3 nucleotide sequence: TGTGCCTGGAGCCGAGGGACAGGCAGAAATACGCAGTATTTT. It yields the protein CAWSRGTGRNTQYF.

The sample holds many counts of this clone. The same CDR3 also results from other DNA sequences found in this sample. This chain connects TRBV19 to TRBJ1-5; no clear D. This CDR3 region has 13 residues. Germline CDR1 reads LNHDA; CDR2 reads SQIVND (reference sequence). Trimming removed 3 bases from V and 1 base from J, with 4 bases in between. The CDR3 here is CASSMGSNQPQHF. CDR3 nucleotide sequence: TGTGCCAGTAGTATGGGGAGCAATCAGCCCCAGCATTTT.

This clone has only a few counts. A read error may explain this, as a much larger clone is one base away. Other nucleotide sequences from this sample produce the same CDR3. The gene calls are TRBV7-2 and TRBJ1-3, with 8 bases matching TRBD1. The trim removed 10 bases at V and 1 base at J, leaving 18 bases unmatched. CDR3 length: 18 residues. The germline gives CDR1 SGHTA, CDR2 FQGNSA. The CDR3 DNA is TGTGCCACTCAAAGGTGGGCTCGACAGGGGATGTCTGGAAACACCATATATTTT. This sequence encodes CATQRWARQGMSGNTIYF.

This clone came up many times. The rearrangement joins TRBV5-1 to TRBJ2-3, with 8 bases that match TRBD1. CDR3 length: 15 amino acids. After removal of 3 bases from V and 0 bases from J, the junction contained 3 bases not matched to a gene. CDR1 and CDR2 (germline): SGHRS, YFSETQ. The CDR3 DNA is TGCGCCAGCAGCTCGGGACAGGCAAGCACAGATACGCAGTATTTT. This encodes CASSSGQASTDTQYF.

This clone was counted only a few times. The J gene is TRBJ1-3, the V gene TRBV20-1, with unresolved D. The germline V gene has CDR1 DFQATT and CDR2 SNEGSKA (reference sequence). The CDR3 consists of 11 residues. The germline V and J ends were trimmed by 0 bases and 6 bases, with 3 bases remaining between them. The DNA of the CDR3 is TGCAGTGCTAGAGATGTAAACACCATATATTTT. This sequence encodes CSARDVNTIYF.

This clone occurred a few times. This sequence joins TRBV27 and TRBJ1-2, with D uncertain. Trimming stripped 7 bases from V and 2 bases from J, with 11 bases between. This CDR3 region has 13 residues. Germline V gene sequence: CDR1 MNHEY, CDR2 SMNVEV (reference sequence). The CDR3 reads CASTFSPNYGYTF. In DNA, the CDR3 is TGTGCCAGCACCTTCTCACCAAACTATGGCTACACCTTC.

This clone has a handful of counts. This chain connects TRBV7-9 to TRBJ2-4; 8 nucleotides match TRBD2. CDR3 size: 12 residues. Germline CDR1 SEHNR, CDR2 FQNEAQ (reference sequence). V shed 5 bases, J shed 9 bases, and the junction held 3 bases outside the gene matches. This CDR3 is CASSNREGIQYF. The CDR3 DNA follows: TGTGCCAGCAGCAACCGGGAGGGCATTCAGTACTTC.

This clone was recorded a few times. For the CDR3, the DNA is TGTGCCAGCAGCTTGGCCCCGCAGGACACCGGGGAGCTGTTTTTT. This codes for CASSLAPQDTGELFF. The rearrangement links TRBV5-4 to TRBJ2-2; D is undetermined. Trimming pared 0 bases from V and 3 bases from J, leaving 9 bases between. The CDR3 runs to 15 residues. Germline V gene data show CDR1 as SGHNT and CDR2 as YYREEE (reference sequence). Variable domain in full (rest from reference TRBV5-4 and TRBJ2-2): ETGVTQSPTHLIKTRGQQVTLRCSSQSGHNTVSWYQQALGQGPQFIFQYYREEENGRGNFPPRFSGLQFPNYSSELNVNALELDDSALYLCASSLAPQDTGELFFGEGSRLTVL.

This clone has only a few counts. The gene calls are TRBV5-6 and TRBJ2-5, with D perhaps matching TRBD1 (5 bases). Germline assignment: CDR1 SGHDT and CDR2 YYEEEE. The V end lost 3 bases, the J end lost 1 base, and 13 bases lay between the germline ends. The CDR3 is made up of 15 amino acids. The CDR3 DNA reads TGTGCCAGCAGCTCGCCGACAGAGACCCAAGAGACCCAGTACTTC. This translates into CASSSPTETQETQYF.

The gene calls are TRBV7-6 and TRBJ2-5; D is unresolved. Germline CDR1 SGHVS, CDR2 FNYEAQ. The CDR3 contains 11 residues. The V end lost 3 bases, the J end lost 4 bases, and 3 bases lay between the germline ends. DNA of the CDR3: TGTGCCAGCAGCTTCGCAGAGACCCAGTACTTC. The encoded protein is CASSFAETQYF.

The J gene is TRBJ2-3, the V gene TRBV11-2; D perhaps matches TRBD2 (7 bases). The CDR3 extends over 14 amino acids. The germline CDR1 and CDR2 sequences are SGHAT and FQNNGV. V shed 4 bases and J shed 4 bases, with 12 bases lying between them. CDR3 sequence (DNA): TGTGCCAGCAGCTCTAGGGGGGGCCCAGATACGCAGTATTTT. It yields the protein CASSSRGGPDTQYF.

This clone was seen a handful of times. This chain joins TRBV29-1 and TRBJ1-3; tentative D call: TRBD1 (6 bases). This CDR3 contains 15 residues. V was cut by 5 bases and J by 0 bases, with 14 bases left in between. Germline V gene sequence: CDR1 SQVTM, CDR2 ANQGSEA. CDR3 amino acids: CSVNDRTSSGNTIYF. The CDR3 nucleotides read TGCAGCGTTAACGACAGGACAAGCTCTGGAAACACCATATATTTT.

V is TRBV5-6 and J is TRBJ2-5; 12 bases agree with TRBD2. The CDR3 is made up of 16 amino acids. V was pared by 4 bases and J by 5 bases, with 9 bases of the junction left unmatched. Germline V CDR1 and CDR2: SGHDT, YYEEEE. Here the CDR3 DNA reads TGTGCCAGCAGCATAACTAGCGGGGGGCCACTGGAGACCCAGTACTTC. Protein product: CASSITSGGPLETQYF.

This clone was seen only a few times. The genes are TRBV10-3 and TRBJ2-3, with D perhaps TRBD1 (6 bases). Germline CDR1 ENHRY, CDR2 SYGVKD. V lost 10 bases, J lost 2 bases, and 16 bases lay in between. The CDR3 is 14 residues long. In nucleotides, the CDR3 is TGTGCCACCCTATCACAGGGCTCCACAGATACGCAGTATTTT. Translation: CATLSQGSTDTQYF.

This clone was counted only a few times. The chain recombines TRBV7-2 with TRBJ2-6; D perhaps matches TRBD1 (6 bases). Between the trimmed V and J ends, which lost 5 bases and 2 bases, there was a span of 10 bases. The CDR3 is 15 amino acids. CDR1 is SGHTA and CDR2 is FQGNSA in the germline V gene. The CDR3 here is CASSPRGTGANVLTF. The CDR3 DNA sequence: TGTGCCAGCAGCCCCAGGGGTACTGGGGCCAACGTCCTGACTTTC.

This clone occurred a few times. This chain connects TRBV7-3 to TRBJ2-7; 7 nucleotides agree with TRBD2. The CDR3 extends over 14 amino acids. The trim removed 4 bases at V and 0 bases at J, leaving 3 bases unmatched. CDR1 SGHTA and CDR2 FQGTGA come from the germline V gene. CDR3 residues: CASSSSGSSYEQYF. The CDR3 coding sequence is TGTGCCAGCAGCTCTAGCGGATCCTCCTACGAGCAGTACTTC.

This clone has just a few counts. The rearrangement uses TRBV19 and TRBJ2-7; 7 bases are shared with TRBD1. Germline V gene data show CDR1 as LNHDA and CDR2 as SQIVND (reference sequence). Trimming cost V 5 bases and J 3 bases; bases outside gene matches: 4. This CDR3 comprises 13 residues. In nucleotides, the CDR3 is TGTGCCAGTAGTGCCCGGGACAGCTACGAGCAGTACTTC. Translating it yields CASSARDSYEQYF. The whole variable domain, filled in from reference TRBV19 and TRBJ2-7, reads DGGITQSPKYLFRKEGQNVTLSCEQNLNHDAMYWYRQDPGQGLRLIYYSQIVNDFQKGDIAEGYSVSREKKESFPLTVTSAQKNPTAFYLCASSARDSYEQYFGPGTRLTVT.

In its sample, this clone was seen a few times. V and J are TRBV18 and TRBJ2-2; 7 bases agree with TRBD1. The germline gives CDR1 KGHSH, CDR2 LQKENI. Germline trimming cut 0 bases from V and 5 bases from J; bases unmatched to any gene: 6. The CDR3 sequence is 16 residues long. CDR3 sequence (DNA): TGTGCCAGCTCACCACCTAATTTACAGGGGACCGGGGAGCTGTTTTTT. It is translated as CASSPPNLQGTGELFF.

V usage is TRBV7-9 and J usage is TRBJ2-3; 9 positions match TRBD2. The CDR3 has 15 residues. CDR1 SEHNR and CDR2 FQNEAQ come from the germline V gene (reference sequence). Germline trimming cut 5 bases from V and 1 base from J; bases unmatched to any gene: 4. The CDR3: CASSVSSGGTDTQYF. CDR3 nucleotide sequence: TGTGCCAGCAGCGTCTCTAGCGGGGGCACAGATACGCAGTATTTT.